This T cell receptor beta chain was found in a study of T-cell reconstitution after alpha-beta-depleted transplantation in children. Library preparation (for TCRbeta) was performed with unique molecular identifiers. TCRdb called the PCR reads again in MiXCR, with one record for every CDR3 protein. Of 500,000 to 600,000 distinct CDR3 sequences in the sample, about 17% were seen once. V shed 0 bases and J shed 2 bases, with 11 bases lying between them. Germline lookup yields CDR1 LGHDT and CDR2 YNNKEL (reference sequence). The CDR3 sequence is 16 residues long. The J gene is TRBJ2-1, the V gene TRBV3-1; a possible D gene is TRBD2 (6 bases). The sequenced sample was PBMCs from the stem cell graft donor, obtained from the stem cell graft. The sequence derives from a human donor who donated a stem cell graft to a child with acute lymphoblastic leukemia. In DNA, the CDR3 is TGTGCCAGCAGCCAAGATCTCGGAGGGCCCTACAATGAGCAGTTCTTC. Translation gives CASSQDLGGPYNEQFF.